This T cell receptor beta chain was sequenced during a study of patients and donors after allogeneic stem cell transplantation. V lost 1 base and J lost 9; bases outside the gene matches: 13. In germline, CDR1 is DFQATT, CDR2 SNEGSKA (reference sequence). The CDR3 consists of 18 residues. This clonotype was seen a handful of times. TCRdb analysed the RT-PCR reads with MiXCR anew, one entry per CDR3 protein. The sample includes about 960,000 distinct CDR3 sequences, around 17% seen only once; the top ten take 5% to 6.5%. The sample taken for sequencing was blood, either unsorted or a sorted T cell fraction (not recorded which). The chain couples TRBV20-1 to TRBJ2-1; 15 bases line up with TRBD2. The sequence was obtained from a human donor who was either an allogeneic HSCT recipient or a stem cell or donor lymphocyte infusion donor (not recorded which). It is not recorded whose cells these are; they may come from a transplant donor. In DNA form, the CDR3 reads TGCAGTGCTAGAGCGTTCTGGACTAGCGGGAGGGCCCTGCTTGAGCAGTTCTTC. Amino acids: CSARAFWTSGRALLEQFF.